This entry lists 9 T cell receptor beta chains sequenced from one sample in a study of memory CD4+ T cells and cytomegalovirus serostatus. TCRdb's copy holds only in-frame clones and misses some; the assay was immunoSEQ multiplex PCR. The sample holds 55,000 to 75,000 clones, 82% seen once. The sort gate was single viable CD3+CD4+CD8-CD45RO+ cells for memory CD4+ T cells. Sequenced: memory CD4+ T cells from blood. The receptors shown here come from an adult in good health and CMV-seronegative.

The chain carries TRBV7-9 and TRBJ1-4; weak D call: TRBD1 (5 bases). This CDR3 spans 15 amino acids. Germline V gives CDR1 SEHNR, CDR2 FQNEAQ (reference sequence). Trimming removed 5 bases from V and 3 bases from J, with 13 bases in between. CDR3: CASSAQGRANEKLFF. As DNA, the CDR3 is TGTGCCAGCAGCGCGCAGGGTAGGGCTAATGAAAAACTGTTTTTT.

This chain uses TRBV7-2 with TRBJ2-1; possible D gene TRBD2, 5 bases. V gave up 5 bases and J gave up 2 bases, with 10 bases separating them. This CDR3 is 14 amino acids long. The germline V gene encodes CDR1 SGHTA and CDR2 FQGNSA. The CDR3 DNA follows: TGTGCCAGCAGCCCCGGGGATACCTACAATGAGCAGTTCTTC. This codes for CASSPGDTYNEQFF.

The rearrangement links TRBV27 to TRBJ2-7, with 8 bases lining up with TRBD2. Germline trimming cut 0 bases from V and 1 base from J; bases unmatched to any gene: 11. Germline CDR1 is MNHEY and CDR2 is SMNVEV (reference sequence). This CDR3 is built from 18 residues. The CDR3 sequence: CASSLSSIGRASSYEQYF. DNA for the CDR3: TGTGCCAGCAGTTTATCTTCTATCGGGAGGGCCTCATCCTACGAGCAGTACTTC.

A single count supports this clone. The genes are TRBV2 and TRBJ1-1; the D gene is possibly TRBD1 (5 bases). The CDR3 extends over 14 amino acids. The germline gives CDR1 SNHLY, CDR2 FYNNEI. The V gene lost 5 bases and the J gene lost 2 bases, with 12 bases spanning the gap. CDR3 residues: CASSTQEANTEAFF. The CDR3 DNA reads TGTGCCAGCAGTACACAGGAGGCCAACACTGAAGCTTTCTTT. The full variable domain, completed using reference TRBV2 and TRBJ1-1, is EPEVTQTPSHQVTQMGQEVILRCVPISNHLYFYWYRQILGQKVEFLVSFYNNEISEKSEIFDDQFSVERPDGSNFTLKIRSTKLEDSAMYFCASSTQEANTEAFFGQGTRLTVV.

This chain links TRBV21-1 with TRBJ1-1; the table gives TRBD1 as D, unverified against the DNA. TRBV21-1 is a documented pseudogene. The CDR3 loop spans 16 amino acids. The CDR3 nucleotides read TGTGCCAGCAGCAAAGGGGACAGGGGGGCGGACACTGAAGCTTTCTTT. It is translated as CASSKGDRGADTEAFF.

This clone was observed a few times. The CDR3 DNA reads as TGTGCCAGCAGCCAAGATATAGGGCAGGTGCCCGGGGAGCTGTTTTTT. This sequence encodes CASSQDIGQVPGELFF. The chain links TRBV14 to TRBJ2-2, with D unresolved. Looked up from germline, CDR1 is SGHDN and CDR2 is FVKESK. The V and J ends lost 0 bases and 6 bases respectively, with 14 bases between them. The CDR3 spans 16 residues.

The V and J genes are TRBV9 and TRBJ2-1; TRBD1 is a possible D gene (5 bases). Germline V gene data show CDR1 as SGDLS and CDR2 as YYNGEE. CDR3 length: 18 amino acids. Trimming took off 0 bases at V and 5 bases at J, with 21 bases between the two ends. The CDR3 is CASSVEGGFGRVDNEQFF. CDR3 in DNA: TGTGCCAGCAGCGTAGAGGGTGGGTTTGGCAGGGTGGACAATGAGCAGTTCTTC.

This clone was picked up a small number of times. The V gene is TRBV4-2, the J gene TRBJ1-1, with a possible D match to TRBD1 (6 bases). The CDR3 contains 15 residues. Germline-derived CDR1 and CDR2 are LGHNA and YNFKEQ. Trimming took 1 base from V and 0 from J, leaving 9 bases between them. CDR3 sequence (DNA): TGTGCCAGCAGCCAAGCCGGGGGGCTGAACACTGAAGCTTTCTTT. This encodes CASSQAGGLNTEAFF.

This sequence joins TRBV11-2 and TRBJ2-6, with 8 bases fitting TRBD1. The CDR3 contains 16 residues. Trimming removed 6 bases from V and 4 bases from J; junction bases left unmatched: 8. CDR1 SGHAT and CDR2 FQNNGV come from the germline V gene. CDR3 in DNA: TGTGCCAGCAGACACCAGGGGGCGAGGGGGGCCAACGTCCTGACTTTC. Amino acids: CASRHQGARGANVLTF.